This passage covers 3 T cell receptor beta chains from one sample sequenced in a study of T cell clonality in common variable immunodeficiency. Points from the study as a whole: Fewer deletions and N-nucleotide insertions were reportedly seen in common variable immunodeficiency TCR beta sequences.

The method was immunoSEQ multiplex PCR; TCRdb's version includes in-frame clones alone and lacks a portion of them. The sample gives about 28,000 clones, none seen only once, and the top ten clones hold 29%. These TCRs' antigens remain unknown. Sequencing input: peripheral blood mononuclear cells. Receptors originate from a human donor with common variable immunodeficiency.

This clone was counted only a few times. The read halts 3 residues ahead of the CDR3 end, with the missing end drawn from the germline J gene. V usage is TRBV7-9 and J usage is TRBJ1-2; the D gene is possibly TRBD1 (6 bases). The V end was cut by 4 bases, the J end by 2 bases, with 14 bases between. The CDR3 length is 15 residues. Germline CDR1 reads SEHNR; CDR2 reads FQNEAQ (reference sequence). The CDR3: CASSSGARSNYGYTF. The sequenced part of the CDR3 DNA is TGTGCCAGCAGCTCAGGGGCGCGATCAAACTATGGC.

Concerning this clone: The read ends 3 residues early relative to the CDR3; the germline J gene fills the gap. The chain uses TRBV6-2 or TRBV6-3 and TRBJ2-7, with D perhaps matching TRBD1 (6 bases). The CDR3 is 14 amino acids. V lost 0 bases and J 0 bases, leaving 6 bases between the germline ends. Per germline, CDR1 MNHEY and CDR2 SVGEGT. Partial CDR3 DNA: TGTGCCAGCAGTTACTCGGACAGCTCCTACGAG. It encodes CASSYSDSSYE. The complete CDR3 reads CASSYSDSSYEQYF.

This clone was observed a few times. The junction shows a germline mismatch at one end, possibly a read error. The read terminates 3 residues before the CDR3 end, so the remaining end is supplied by the germline J gene. The V and J genes are TRBV5-1 and TRBJ1-4; a possible D gene is TRBD1 (6 bases). Germline-derived CDR1 and CDR2 are SGHRS and YFSETQ. This CDR3 contains 14 residues. CDR3 loop: CTSRQDTTNEKLFF. The CDR3 bases that were read are TGCACCAGCAGACAGGACACAACTAATGAAAAA.